This T cell receptor (beta chain) is from a study of T cell responses to AZD1222 COVID-19 vaccine. Produced via immunoSEQ multiplex PCR; TCRdb's table is partial and in-frame only. The table lists 150,000 or so clones, more than 80% of them singletons. Germline V gives CDR1 DFQATT, CDR2 SNEGSKA (reference sequence). V lost 3 bases and J 9 bases, leaving 12 bases between the germline ends. The CDR3 spans 13 residues. The sample in question was peripheral blood, obtained on day 0 of MenACWY control vaccination. The TCR was taken from an adult in good health. The chain joins TRBV20-1 to TRBJ1-6, with unresolved D. The DNA of the CDR3 is TGCAGTGCTAGTCGTGGACCGGGTTCACCCCTCCACTTT. This gives the protein CSASRGPGSPLHF.